The sequence of this T cell receptor (beta chain) was determined in a study of OX40 agonist ivuxolimab in advanced cancers. This CDR3 region has 16 residues. CDR1 SGDLS and CDR2 YYNGEE come from the germline V gene. The V gene end was trimmed by 2 bases and the J gene end by 4 bases; junction bases not matched to a gene: 8. Study-wide results and limits: Blood T cells, both CD4+ and CD8+, expanded clonally by week 6 at 0.1 to 3.0 mg/kg.

This clone was recorded once. Its antigen is not known. Sequencing used immunoSEQ multiplex PCR; TCRdb keeps in-frame clones, though not all of them. The table lists 70,000 to 85,000 clones, 94% of them singletons. The sequencing used CD4+ or CD8+ T cells sorted from blood, collected in a trial of the OX40 agonist ivuxolimab. The TCR originated in an adult with an advanced solid tumor such as melanoma, head and neck, liver or kidney cancer. The chain couples TRBV9 to TRBJ1-1; 10 bases are a match to TRBD1. The CDR3 reads CASSVGTGEWGTEAFF. The DNA for the CDR3 is TGTGCCAGCAGCGTCGGGACAGGGGAGTGGGGCACTGAAGCTTTCTTT.